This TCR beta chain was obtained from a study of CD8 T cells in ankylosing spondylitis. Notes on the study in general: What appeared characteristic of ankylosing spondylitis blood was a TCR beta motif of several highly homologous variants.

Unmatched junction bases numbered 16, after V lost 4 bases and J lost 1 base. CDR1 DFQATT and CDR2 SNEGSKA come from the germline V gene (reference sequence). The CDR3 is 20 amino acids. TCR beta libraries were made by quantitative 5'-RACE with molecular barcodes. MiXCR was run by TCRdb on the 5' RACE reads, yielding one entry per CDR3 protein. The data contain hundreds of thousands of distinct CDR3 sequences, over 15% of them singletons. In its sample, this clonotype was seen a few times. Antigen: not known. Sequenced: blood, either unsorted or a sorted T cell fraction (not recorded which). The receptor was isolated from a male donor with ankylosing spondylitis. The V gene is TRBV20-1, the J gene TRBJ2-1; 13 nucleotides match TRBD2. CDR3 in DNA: TGCAGTGCTAAGCCCCCACCCGGGACTAGCGGGAAGAATTCCTACAATGAGCAGTTCTTC. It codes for CSAKPPPGTSGKNSYNEQFF.